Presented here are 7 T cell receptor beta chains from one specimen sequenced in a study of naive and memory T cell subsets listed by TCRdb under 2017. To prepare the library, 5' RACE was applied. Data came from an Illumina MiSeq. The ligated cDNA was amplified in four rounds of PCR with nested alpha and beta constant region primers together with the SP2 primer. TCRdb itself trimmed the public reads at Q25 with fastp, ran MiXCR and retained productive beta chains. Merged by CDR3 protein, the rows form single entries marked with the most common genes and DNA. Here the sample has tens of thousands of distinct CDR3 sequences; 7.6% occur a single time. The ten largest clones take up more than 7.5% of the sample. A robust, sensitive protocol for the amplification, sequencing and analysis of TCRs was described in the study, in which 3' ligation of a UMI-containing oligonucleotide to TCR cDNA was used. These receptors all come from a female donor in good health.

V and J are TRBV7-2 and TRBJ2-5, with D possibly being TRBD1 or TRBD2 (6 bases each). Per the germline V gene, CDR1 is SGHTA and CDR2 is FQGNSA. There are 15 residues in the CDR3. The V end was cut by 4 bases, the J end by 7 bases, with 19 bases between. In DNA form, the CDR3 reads TGTGCCAGCAGCTCGATCAGGGGAGGTCCAGGGACCCAGTACTTC. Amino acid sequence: CASSSIRGGPGTQYF. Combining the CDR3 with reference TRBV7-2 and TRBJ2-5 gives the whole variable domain GAGVSQSPSNKVTEKGKDVELRCDPISGHTALYWYRQSLGQGLEFLIYFQGNSAPDKSGLPSDRFSAERTGGSVSTLTIQRTQQEDSAVYLCASSSIRGGPGTQYFGPGTRLLVL.

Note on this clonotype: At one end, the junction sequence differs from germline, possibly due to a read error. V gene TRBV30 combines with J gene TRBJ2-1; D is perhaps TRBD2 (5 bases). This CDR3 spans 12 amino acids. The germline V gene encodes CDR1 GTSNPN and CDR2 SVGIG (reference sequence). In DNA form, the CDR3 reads TGTACCTGGAGATGGACGGGGAATGAGCAGTTCTTC. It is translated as CTWRWTGNEQFF.

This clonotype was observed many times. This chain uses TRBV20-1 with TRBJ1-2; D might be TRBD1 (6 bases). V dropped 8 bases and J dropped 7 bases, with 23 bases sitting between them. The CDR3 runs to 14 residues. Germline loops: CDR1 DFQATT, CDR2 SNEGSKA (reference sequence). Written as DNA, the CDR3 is TGCAGTCCCCAGGGGCCGGGGGGGTCTTCTGGCTACACCTTC. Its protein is CSPQGPGGSSGYTF.

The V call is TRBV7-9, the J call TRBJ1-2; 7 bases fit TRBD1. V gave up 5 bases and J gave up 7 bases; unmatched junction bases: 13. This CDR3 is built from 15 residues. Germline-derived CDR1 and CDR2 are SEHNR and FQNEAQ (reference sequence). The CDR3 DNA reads TGTGCCAGCAGCCCCCAGGCTACAGGGGCGCGTGGCTACACCTTC. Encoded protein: CASSPQATGARGYTF.

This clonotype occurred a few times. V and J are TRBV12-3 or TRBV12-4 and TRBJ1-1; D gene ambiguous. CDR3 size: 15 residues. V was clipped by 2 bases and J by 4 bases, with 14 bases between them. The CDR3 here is CASSLRTLRGTEAFF. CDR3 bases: TGTGCCAGCAGTTTAAGGACCTTGCGTGGCACTGAAGCTTTCTTT.

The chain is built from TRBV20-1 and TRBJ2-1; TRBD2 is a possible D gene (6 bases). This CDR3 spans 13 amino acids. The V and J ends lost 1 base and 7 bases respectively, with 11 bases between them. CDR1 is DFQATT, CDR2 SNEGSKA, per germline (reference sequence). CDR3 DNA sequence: TGCAGTGCTAGAGGCGGGGCAGGGAATGAGCAGTTCTTC. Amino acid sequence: CSARGGAGNEQFF.

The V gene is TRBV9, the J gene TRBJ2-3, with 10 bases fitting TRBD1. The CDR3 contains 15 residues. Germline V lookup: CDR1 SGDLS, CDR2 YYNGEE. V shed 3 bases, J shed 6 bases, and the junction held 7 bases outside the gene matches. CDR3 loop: CASSGGTGDLDTQYF. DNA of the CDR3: TGTGCCAGCAGCGGGGGGACAGGGGATCTGGATACGCAGTATTTT. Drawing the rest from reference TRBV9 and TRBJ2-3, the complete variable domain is DSGVTQTPKHLITATGQRVTLRCSPRSGDLSVYWYQQSLDQGLQFLIQYYNGEERAKGNILERFSAQQFPDLHSELNLSSLELGDSALYFCASSGGTGDLDTQYFGPGTRLTVL.